Shown below are 5 T cell receptor beta chains from a single sample sequenced in a study of blood T cell repertoires in COVID-19. Profiled with immunoSEQ multiplex PCR; TCRdb holds only in-frame clones, not every one. In the table there are 150,000 or so clones, approximately 83% of which are singletons. What was sequenced was peripheral blood. Receptors originate from a woman aged 55-69 years with acute or convalescent COVID-19.

This clone was picked up a small number of times. The CDR3: CASSERELRMNTEAFF. CDR3 sequence (DNA): TGTGCCAGCAGTGAAAGAGAGCTGAGAATGAACACTGAAGCTTTCTTT. V and J are TRBV2 and TRBJ1-1; D unclear. V lost 2 bases, J lost 0 bases, and 13 bases lay in between. The CDR3 sequence is 16 residues long. The germline gives CDR1 SNHLY, CDR2 FYNNEI.

The chain joins TRBV7-2 to TRBJ1-2; TRBD1 might be the D (6 bases). The length of the CDR3 is 15 residues. Germline V CDR1 and CDR2: SGHTA, FQGNSA. V dropped 4 bases and J dropped 1 base, with 13 bases sitting between them. The CDR3 sequence is CASSSQGQFNYGYTF. The CDR3 region has the DNA TGTGCCAGCAGCTCGCAGGGGCAGTTTAACTATGGCTACACCTTC.

CDR3 nucleotides: TGCGCCAGCAGCTTGGCAGGGTACCCTGGAAACACCATATATTTT. Protein: CASSLAGYPGNTIYF. This sequence joins TRBV5-1 and TRBJ1-3, with a weak D call TRBD1 (5 bases). The CDR3 has 15 residues. V shed 0 bases and J shed 2 bases, with 9 bases lying between them. The germline gives CDR1 SGHRS, CDR2 YFSETQ.

The count of this clone is one. The rearrangement links TRBV24-1 to TRBJ1-2, with 8 bases lining up with TRBD1. The length of the CDR3 is 15 residues. The germline V gene has CDR1 KGHDR and CDR2 SFDVKD. The V and J ends lost 7 bases and 2 bases, in that order; junction bases with no gene match: 8. This CDR3 reads CATRSGGNENYGYTF. The CDR3 nucleotides are TGTGCCACCAGATCAGGGGGCAATGAGAACTATGGCTACACCTTC.

The chain has TRBV7-9 and TRBJ1-1, with D maybe TRBD1 (5 bases). The V end lost 0 bases, the J end lost 5 bases, and 13 bases lay between the germline ends. The CDR3 covers 15 residues. Germline V CDR1 and CDR2: SEHNR, FQNEAQ (reference sequence). CDR3 bases: TGTGCCAGCAGCTTAGCGGCCCCCGGGGGGACTGAAGCTTTCTTT. Protein: CASSLAAPGGTEAFF.